Listed below are T cell receptor beta chains from one sample, sequenced in a study of cytomegalovirus exposure and HLA in healthy donors. Clones were sequenced by immunoSEQ multiplex PCR, and TCRdb holds only the in-frame ones, with some missing. The repertoire holds under 200,000 clones, with approximately 80% as singletons. Material: PBMCs. The origin of the receptors is a woman in her 40s in good health and CMV-seropositive. Both conserved end residues are part of each CDR3. Each record gives: D gene, clone size, J gene, V gene, CDR3 protein, CDR3 DNA. A D gene is named only where the DNA matches it firmly. Only part of the rows carry a size: once, few, many, or a class if the clone is expanded.

>TRBD1|NA|TRBJ1-5|TRBV19
CASQTGGEVNQPQHF
TGTGCCAGTCAGACAGGGGGCGAAGTTAATCAGCCCCAGCATTTT
>NA|NA|TRBJ1-4|TRBV18
CASSPRQKRANEKLFF
TGTGCCAGCTCACCACGACAGAAACGGGCTAATGAAAAACTGTTTTTT
>TRBD1|few|TRBJ1-1|TRBV28
CASRTAGGGYQAFF
TGTGCCAGCAGAACCGCAGGGGGCGGATATCAAGCTTTCTTT
>NA|few|TRBJ1-4|TRBV2
CASSGRGLEGEKLFF
TGTGCCAGCAGTGGCCGGGGTCTGGAGGGTGAAAAACTGTTTTTT
>NA|few|TRBJ1-5|TRBV15
CATSRQTGSGQPQHF
TGTGCCACCAGCAGGCAGACAGGTTCTGGTCAGCCCCAGCATTTT
>TRBD1|NA|TRBJ1-2|TRBV5-6
CASSPGQGANYGYTF
TGTGCCAGCAGCCCTGGACAGGGAGCTAACTATGGCTACACCTTC
>TRBD1|few|TRBJ1-1|TRBV18
CASHPGQGGTEAFF
TGTGCCAGCCACCCGGGACAGGGGGGGACTGAAGCTTTCTTT
>TRBD1|NA|TRBJ1-1|TRBV10-3
CAISSGTGGITEAFF
TGTGCCATCAGTTCCGGGACAGGGGGCATCACTGAAGCTTTCTTT
>TRBD2|NA|TRBJ2-1|TRBV6-1
CASSELAGYNEQFF
TGTGCCAGCAGTGAACTAGCGGGGTACAATGAGCAGTTCTTC
>TRBD1|NA|TRBJ1-1|TRBV6-6
CASSYSGQGMNTEAFF
TGTGCCAGCAGTTACTCCGGACAGGGGATGAACACTGAAGCTTTCTTT
>TRBD2|NA|TRBJ2-2|TRBV10-3
CAISDGTRSPAGELFF
TGTGCCATCAGTGACGGGACTAGGTCACCCGCCGGGGAGCTGTTTTTT
>TRBD1|NA|TRBJ1-2|TRBV28
CASSQSTGQGSYGYTF
TGTGCCAGCAGTCAATCAACCGGACAGGGGTCCTATGGCTACACCTTC
>TRBD2|few|TRBJ2-7|TRBV6-6
CASSYFPSGSSDEQYF
TGTGCCAGCAGTTACTTTCCTAGCGGGAGTAGTGACGAGCAGTACTTC
>TRBD1|NA|TRBJ2-6|TRBV6-5
CASSPTGTGANVLTF
TGTGCCAGCAGCCCGACAGGGACCGGGGCCAACGTCCTGACTTTC
>NA|NA|TRBJ2-1|TRBV18
CASSPGLGLDEQFF
TGTGCCAGCTCACCGGGACTCGGACTCGATGAGCAGTTCTTC
>NA|NA|TRBJ1-2|TRBV10-3
CAISDPAGKDGYTF
TGTGCCATCAGTGACCCGGCAGGGAAGGATGGCTACACCTTC
>TRBD1|NA|TRBJ2-3|TRBV7-9
CASSDGQGARDTQYF
TGTGCCAGCAGCGACGGACAGGGGGCGAGAGATACGCAGTATTTT
>TRBD2|NA|TRBJ2-3|TRBV18
CASSPRGKREIITDTQYF
TGTGCCAGCTCACCACGGGGGAAGCGGGAGATTATCACAGATACGCAGTATTTT
>TRBD1|NA|TRBJ1-1|TRBV7-9
CASSLGDRGAFF
TGTGCCAGCAGCTTAGGGGACAGGGGAGCTTTCTTT
>NA|NA|TRBJ1-4|TRBV11-3
CASSEQPNEKLFF
TGTGCTTCTTCGGAACAGCCTAATGAAAAACTGTTTTTT
>NA|NA|TRBJ1-1|TRBV6-4
CASSYAGPNEAFF
TGTGCCAGCAGTTACGCAGGCCCTAATGAAGCTTTCTTT
>TRBD1|NA|TRBJ1-1|TRBV7-9
CASSPRTGLDTEAFF
TGTGCCAGCAGCCCTCGGACAGGGCTTGACACTGAAGCTTTCTTT
>NA|NA|TRBJ2-1|TRBV29-1
CSVGRQATRGFRNEQFF
TGCAGCGTGGGGAGACAGGCCACTAGGGGTTTCCGCAATGAGCAGTTCTTC
>NA|NA|TRBJ1-5|TRBV28
CASSLHRANQPQHF
TGTGCCAGCAGTCTCCACAGGGCTAATCAGCCCCAGCATTTT
>NA|NA|TRBJ2-6|TRBV7-2
CASSLAGGSFSGANVLTF
TGTGCCAGCAGCTTAGCGGGGGGTTCTTTCTCTGGGGCCAACGTCCTGACTTTC
>NA|NA|TRBJ1-4|TRBV30
CAWSVGGAITTNEKLFF
TGTGCCTGGAGTGTAGGTGGGGCCATAACAACTAATGAAAAACTGTTTTTT
>TRBD1|NA|TRBJ1-5|TRBV7-2
CASSYQGGNQPQHF
TGTGCCAGCAGCTATCAGGGGGGCAATCAGCCCCAGCATTTT
>TRBD2|NA|TRBJ2-1|TRBV9
CASSAARLAGNSYNEQFF
TGTGCCAGCAGCGCTGCAAGACTAGCGGGGAACTCCTACAATGAGCAGTTCTTC
>TRBD1|NA|TRBJ1-1|TRBV30
CAWSGTGMAFF
TGTGCCTGGAGTGGGACAGGGATGGCTTTCTTT
>NA|few|TRBJ1-1|TRBV6-5
CASSYSGGTEAFF
TGTGCCAGCAGTTACTCGGGGGGAACTGAAGCTTTCTTT
>NA|NA|TRBJ1-2|TRBV4-3
CASSQVDRQAYGYTF
TGCGCCAGCAGCCAAGTCGACAGACAGGCCTATGGCTACACCTTC
>NA|NA|TRBJ1-2|TRBV6-5
CASSHEKAGFYGYTF
TGTGCCAGCAGTCACGAAAAGGCGGGGTTCTATGGCTACACCTTC
>NA|NA|TRBJ1-2|TRBV28
CATTSEGLSRVYGYTF
TGTGCCACTACGTCGGAGGGGCTGTCGAGGGTCTATGGCTACACCTTC
>NA|NA|TRBJ2-2|TRBV2
CASSSVNTGELFF
TGTGCCAGCAGTTCAGTCAACACCGGGGAGCTGTTTTTT
>NA|NA|TRBJ1-2|TRBV6-1
CASSGVAVIVF
TGTGCCAGCAGTGGGGTTGCGGTTATAGTCTTC
>TRBD1|NA|TRBJ2-2|TRBV27
CASKQGSAGELFF
TGTGCCAGCAAACAGGGGTCCGCCGGGGAGCTGTTTTTT
>TRBD2|NA|TRBJ2-1|TRBV5-1
CASSLDGGSAGGPGREQFF
TGCGCCAGCAGCTTGGACGGCGGCTCCGCGGGGGGACCGGGGCGTGAGCAGTTCTTC
>TRBD1|NA|TRBJ2-6|TRBV19
CASSPTGGGFGANVLTF
TGTGCCAGTAGTCCGACAGGGGGGGGATTTGGGGCCAACGTCCTGACTTTC
>TRBD2|NA|TRBJ2-7|TRBV25-1
CASSEFWRENQQYF
TGTGCCAGCAGTGAATTCTGGCGGGAGAATCAGCAGTACTTC
>TRBD2|NA|TRBJ2-7|TRBV5-1
CASSLSLAGGPSYEQYF
TGCGCCAGCAGCTTGAGCCTAGCGGGAGGCCCCTCCTACGAGCAGTACTTC
>NA|few|TRBJ1-3|TRBV30
CAWGTTDGNTIYF
TGTGCCTGGGGGACAACTGATGGAAACACCATATATTTT
>NA|NA|TRBJ1-1|TRBV18
CASSPSQNEAFF
TGTGCCAGCTCACCAAGCCAAAATGAAGCTTTCTTT
>NA|NA|TRBJ1-5|TRBV21-1
CASSKDRQGNQPQHF
TGTGCCAGCAGCAAAGACCGACAGGGCAATCAGCCCCAGCATTTT
>NA|NA|TRBJ1-2|TRBV28
CASSLPTRFGYGYTF
TGTGCCAGCAGTCTCCCGACACGTTTTGGGTATGGCTACACCTTC
>TRBD2|NA|TRBJ2-7|TRBV9
CASSAWGGPYEQYF
TGTGCCAGCAGCGCCTGGGGAGGGCCCTACGAGCAGTACTTC
>NA|NA|TRBJ2-2|TRBV6-5
CASSSGFGELFF
TGTGCCAGCAGTTCAGGGTTCGGGGAGCTGTTTTTT
>NA|NA|TRBJ1-1|TRBV4-3
CASSQDELNTEAFF
TGCGCCAGCAGCCAAGATGAGTTGAACACTGAAGCTTTCTTT
>TRBD1|NA|TRBJ2-3|TRBV2
CASSEFQGGTDTQYF
TGTGCCAGCAGTGAATTCCAGGGGGGCACAGATACGCAGTATTTT
>TRBD2|few|TRBJ2-7|TRBV5-1
CASSWIAGATYEQYF
TGCGCCAGCAGCTGGATAGCGGGAGCTACCTACGAGCAGTACTTC
>NA|NA|TRBJ2-7|TRBV18
CASSPGPPGSSYEQYF
TGTGCCAGCTCACCAGGCCCGCCGGGGAGCTCCTACGAGCAGTACTTC
>NA|once|TRBJ1-1|TRBV10-3
CATAHEGLFNTEAFF
TGTGCCACGGCACATGAGGGTCTCTTTAACACTGAAGCTTTCTTT
>TRBD2|NA|TRBJ2-7|TRBV7-9
CASSPFRGLGYEQYF
TGTGCCAGCAGCCCCTTTAGGGGACTAGGCTACGAGCAGTACTTC